The present T cell receptor beta chain was sequenced within a study of tumour-infiltrating T cells in Burkitt lymphoma. On the study more broadly: Survival, overall and progression-free, tracked with productive clonality.

V shed 2 bases and J shed 5 bases, with 15 bases lying between them. Germline values: CDR1 MGHRA, CDR2 YSYEKL. The CDR3 consists of 16 residues. Assay used: immunoSEQ multiplex PCR; TCRdb lists only in-frame clones, some missing. This table holds about 280 clones, 20% to 25% found once. The clonotype was recovered from a human donor with Burkitt lymphoma. The chain recombines TRBV4-1 with TRBJ2-2; D is possibly TRBD2 (7 bases). Source material: tumor tissue. The CDR3, as DNA: TGCGCCAGCAGCCAAATGCGGGGGCGGGGGACCGGGGAGCTGTTTTTT. This codes for CASSQMRGRGTGELFF.